Listed below are T cell receptor beta chains from one sample, sequenced in a study of blood T cell repertoires in COVID-19. Clones were sequenced by immunoSEQ multiplex PCR, and TCRdb holds only the in-frame ones, with some missing. The repertoire consists of some 380,000 clones, with roughly 80% occurring once and the leading ten covering around 1%. The sequenced sample consisted of peripheral blood. Source of these receptors: a human donor with acute or convalescent COVID-19. The donor label of this sample is uncertain. Each CDR3 is given with its conserved first and last residue. The order of the fields is V gene, D gene, CDR3 protein. The D gene is left open where the match is weak.

TRBV14 . CASSLQPNTGELFF
TRBV27 TRBD2 CASARGLAGISTDTQYF
TRBV20-1 . CSASPTGLGNTIYF
TRBV9 . CASSPREGSDTEAFF
TRBV2 . CASSRRGPSGSQPQHF
TRBV5-1 . CASSLARQANTEAFF
TRBV6-5 . CASSYSKGRSSPLHF
TRBV5-6 . CASSLVTGQVGRAFF
TRBV10-3 . CAIKSGSLGNQPQHF
TRBV2 . CASSEQFHSNQPQHF
TRBV13 . CASSLGLAGNQPQHF
TRBV24-1 TRBD1 CATSDPGTGGSDEQFF
TRBV15 TRBD2 CATTPGGLAGGETQYF
TRBV28 . CASSYRVDYGYTF
TRBV7-9 TRBD2 CASSLGGGATGELFF
TRBV3-1/TRBV3-2 TRBD1 CASGTGGGGEQFF
TRBV5-6 TRBD1 CASSTDRAGALTYEQYF
TRBV2 TRBD2 CASRRSGLGPRDEQFF
TRBV28 . CASKMTANYGYTF
TRBV4-2 TRBD2 CASSQSGIGYNEQFF
TRBV5-1 . CASSLAHRLEAFF
TRBV28 . CASSQIRGGTDTQYF
TRBV18 TRBD2 CASSPAGANTGELFF
TRBV5-1 TRBD2 CASSPTPSGGGWDTQYF
TRBV5-6 . CASSWAGAYEQYF
TRBV7-2 . CASSLAGRGETQYF
TRBV4-1 TRBD1 CASSQALGQGSTYGYTF
TRBV5-1 TRBD1 CASSTDRDYGYTF
TRBV5-1 . CASSLSLKETQYF